This T cell receptor beta chain originates from a study of T cells in Graves' hyperthyroidism and ophthalmopathy. General study results and limits: Blood also showed most of the thyroid clonotypes that were expanded above 0.001. The authors' 13 V-J model separated ophthalmopathy from stable hyperthyroidism.

The CDR3 regions of TCR beta were amplified from RNA transcripts. HTBI primers were employed in a first-round RT-PCR of the TCR CDR3. TCRdb called the multiplex PCR reads again in MiXCR, with one record for every CDR3 protein. The data contain 550,000 to 700,000 distinct CDR3 sequences, roughly 50% of them seen just once; the ten biggest clones take up 19%. This clonotype appeared many times. The antigen is unknown. The junction departs from the called germline gene at one end, perhaps through a read error. This TCR came from an adult woman with Graves' disease, either hyperthyroidism or ophthalmopathy (not recorded which). What was sequenced was peripheral blood or thyroid tissue (not recorded which).

The CDR3 region is CSASYGNTTYF. The CDR3 nucleotides are TGCAGCGCCTCATACGGAAACACCACATATTTT. The V call is TRBV29-1, the J call TRBJ1-3; D gene uncertain. The CDR3 totals 11 residues. Germline V CDR1 and CDR2: SQVTM, ANQGSEA.